This entry describes one T cell receptor beta chain. Its antigen is as yet unknown. This entry belongs to a study of shared clonotypes between healthy human individuals. General observations from the study: Represented genetic and exposure-history diversity was restricted by having few donors. Estimated richness values were generally larger in naive subsets than in memory subsets.

Deep-level assay runs were performed. Using immunoSEQ multiplex PCR, the repertoire was profiled, and TCRdb retains in-frame clones only, with some absent. Of approximately 710,000 clones in the sample, roughly 88% were seen once. CD45RO+ cells were combined with CCR7-negative CD45RA+ TemRA cells to form CD8 memory. The CDR3 extends over 17 amino acids. CDR1 is ENHRY, CDR2 SYGVKD, per germline. V lost 11 bases and J 2 bases, leaving 28 bases between the germline ends. The clonotype originates from a man younger than 30 in good health. Some clones in this sample may be carry-over from other donors' samples. The sequenced sample was memory CD8+ T cells from PBMCs. Subset defined: CD45RO+ cells pooled with CCR7-negative TemRA cells. This chain links TRBV10-3 with TRBJ2-7; TRBD1 might be the D (9 bases). The DNA for the CDR3 is TGTGCCGTCCGGGGACAGGGCAAAACTAGCGGTACCTACGAGCAGTACTTC. Its translation: CAVRGQGKTSGTYEQYF.